The rows below give T cell receptor beta chains drawn from one sample of a study of early T cells in non-severe SARS-CoV-2 infection. MiXCR was run by TCRdb on the 5' RACE reads, yielding one entry per CDR3 protein. This table holds 60,000 or so distinct CDR3 sequences, about a tenth found once. The sequencing input was whole blood. These receptors were obtained from an adult who was a healthcare worker with PCR-confirmed SARS-CoV-2 infection or an uninfected control (not recorded which). Each CDR3 is given with its conserved first and last residue. Each record gives: J gene, D gene, V gene, clone size, CDR3 protein, CDR3 DNA. D genes are given only for firm matches. Clone size is given for some rows only: seen once, a few or many times, or a class if the clone is expanded.

TRBJ2-5 | TRBD2 | TRBV27 | . | CASSFERGGLGTQYF | TGTGCCAGCAGTTTTGAGCGGGGGGGCCTTGGGACCCAGTACTTC
TRBJ2-4 | . | TRBV11-1 | . | CASSWRGGEGNIQYF | TGTGCCAGCAGCTGGAGGGGCGGGGAAGGAAACATTCAGTACTTC
TRBJ2-1 | TRBD1 | TRBV19 | many | CASTPEWTGRGEQFF | TGTGCCAGTACCCCAGAATGGACAGGGCGCGGTGAGCAGTTCTTC
TRBJ1-5 | . | TRBV20-1 | . | CSASPPYGTPMDQPQHF | TGCAGTGCTAGCCCGCCCTACGGGACACCCATGGACCAGCCCCAGCATTTT
TRBJ2-5 | . | TRBV29-1 | many | CSVDGDLRPTQYF | TGCAGCGTTGACGGGGACCTGCGTCCGACCCAGTACTTC
TRBJ2-1 | . | TRBV18 | . | CASSPPVMRTAKGEQFF | TGTGCCAGCTCACCACCGGTAATGAGGACCGCAAAGGGTGAGCAGTTCTTC
TRBJ1-4 | . | TRBV18 | . | CASSPPANGGEKLFF | TGTGCCAGCTCACCACCGGCCAACGGAGGTGAAAAACTGTTTTTT
TRBJ1-2 | TRBD1 | TRBV25-1 | few | CASKTGNSGYTF | TGTGCCAGTAAGACAGGGAATAGTGGCTACACCTTC
TRBJ1-1 | . | TRBV7-3 | . | CASSSGHPNTEAFF | TGTGCCAGCAGCTCTGGCCACCCGAACACTGAAGCTTTCTTT
TRBJ2-3 | TRBD2 | TRBV3-1 | few | CASSQFVGGAADTQYF | TGTGCCAGCAGCCAATTCGTCGGGGGGGCTGCAGATACGCAGTATTTT
TRBJ2-5 | TRBD1 | TRBV5-5 | few | CASSWTGLETQYF | TGTGCCAGCAGCTGGACAGGGCTGGAGACCCAGTACTTC
TRBJ2-7 | . | TRBV11-2 | . | CASSLAPAWDGFSYEQYF | TGTGCCAGCAGCTTAGCCCCAGCCTGGGACGGCTTTTCCTACGAGCAGTACTTC
TRBJ1-5 | . | TRBV7-2 | many | CASSLQVSNQPQHF | TGTGCCAGCAGCTTACAGGTCTCCAATCAGCCCCAGCATTTT
TRBJ2-2 | . | TRBV7-9 | many | CASSPNPNTGELFF | TGTGCCAGCAGCCCTAACCCGAACACCGGGGAGCTGTTTTTT
TRBJ1-1 | . | TRBV2 | few | CASSVRVMNTEAFF | TGTGCCAGCAGTGTAAGGGTCATGAACACTGAAGCTTTCTTT
TRBJ1-1 | . | TRBV3-1 | . | CASSQDQNTEAFF | TGTGCCAGCAGCCAAGATCAGAACACTGAAGCTTTCTTT
TRBJ2-1 | . | TRBV12-3/TRBV12-4 | few | CASSLNSAAASNEQFF | TGTGCCAGCAGTTTAAATTCGGCAGCAGCTAGCAATGAGCAGTTCTTC
TRBJ1-2 | TRBD1 | TRBV10-2 | few | CASSREEGAYGYTF | TGCGCCAGCAGTCGCGAGGAGGGGGCTTATGGCTACACCTTC
TRBJ2-1 | . | TRBV7-9 | many | CASSFLSFEQFF | TGTGCCAGCAGCTTTCTAAGCTTTGAGCAGTTCTTC
TRBJ2-4 | . | TRBV3-1 | . | CASSQGGSGNIQYF | TGTGCCAGCAGCCAAGGGGGTAGCGGAAACATTCAGTACTTC
TRBJ1-5 | . | TRBV12-3/TRBV12-4 | . | CASSLMRGNQPQHF | TGTGCCAGCAGTTTGATGCGGGGCAATCAGCCCCAGCATTTT
TRBJ2-3 | TRBD2 | TRBV3-1 | . | CASGTSVGVQYF | TGTGCCAGCGGGACTAGCGTAGGGGTGCAGTATTTT
TRBJ2-7 | . | TRBV6-5 | few | CASSSGGIGQYF | TGTGCCAGCAGTTCTGGGGGTATCGGGCAGTACTTC
TRBJ2-3 | . | TRBV4-1 | . | CASSQTLPDTQYF | TGCGCCAGCAGCCAAACCCTCCCAGATACGCAGTATTTT
TRBJ1-2 | . | TRBV4-1 | many | CASSRGVNPLSNYGYTF | TGCGCCAGCAGCCGAGGGGTAAACCCCCTTTCGAACTATGGCTACACCTTC